This T cell receptor beta chain was found in a study of shared clonotypes between healthy human individuals (dated by TCRdb to about 2020). In the study overall: The cohort comprised a couple of women and a few men aged 18 to 49 years. Each donor's leukapheresis produced roughly between roughly 0.85 and 10 billion PBMCs. To estimate repertoire size and how much clonotype sharing occurs between individuals, the study deeply sequenced the blood TCR repertoires of five healthy adults. For each donor, CD4 naive and CD4 memory were each given three plates, CD8 naive was given two plates, and CD8 memory was given one plate. Libraries were prepared and TCR repertoires were sequenced by different laboratories using diverse techniques, in order to increase sequencing depth and limit assay-specific biases. Results the study describes overall, beyond this receptor: Clonotypes shared by all four sorted-subset donors showed higher generation probabilities than non-shared clonotypes. Based on pairwise subsampling, the degree of clonotype sharing among donors was expected to be affected by sequencing depth. Even with the large sequencing depth, rarefaction of the sorted-subset datasets indicated that sequencing was incomplete. Because the study included only a small number of donors, the genetic and exposure-history diversity represented was limited. Sampling was restricted to blood, and TCR repertoires in tissues likely differ from the TCR repertoires found in blood. Roughly 5.2% of naive CD4, 3% to 4% of naive CD8, 2.3% of memory CD4, and about 0.4% of memory CD8 clonotypes were shared across several donors. Estimated clonotype richness was generally larger for naive than for memory subsets.

Donors were healthy HIV-negative adults with no recently reported acute infections or vaccinations. Every donor was a Caucasian adult residing in Nashville, Tennessee, USA. CD4+ T cells were enriched through magnetic negative selection, after which naive cells were positively selected on CD45RA and the remaining negative fraction served as the memory subset. Blood was collected by leukapheresis, and PBMCs were isolated by Ficoll-Histopaque density gradient centrifugation and then cryopreserved in liquid nitrogen vapor phase. Analytical flow cytometry was used to check the purity and quantity of every magnetically sorted T cell population. Genomic DNA was isolated from each sorted fraction and quantified by UV absorbance on a Nanodrop 2000c. This clone appeared many times. The clone's antigen remains unknown. No qualities accompany the bases; no much larger clone lies one base away. The germline V gene specifies MDHEN as CDR1 and SYDVKM as CDR2. The cysteine opens and the phenylalanine closes a CDR3 of 12 amino acids. Of all the DNA, just the CDR3 is kept, 36 bases in frame from base 1. Trimming removed 6 bases from V and 9 bases from J, leaving 12 bases between the germline ends.

Using the deep immunoSEQ assay, TCR CDR3 regions were amplified from genomic DNA by multiplex PCR. Extracted genomic DNA from each cell subset was spread evenly across all wells of several immunoSEQ 96-well plates, with each plate serving as a replicate. For sorted subsets, 200 to 250 ng of genomic DNA, equivalent to roughly 30,000 T cell genomes, went into each replicate PCR. Purified libraries were quantified with a Qubit 3.0 fluorometer, sized on a Bioanalyzer 2100, and re-quantified with the KAPA Library Quantification kit. Every immunoSEQ 96-well plate was sequenced on a separate single-read 150-cycle Illumina NextSeq 550 flow cell. As for the original processing: The immunoSEQ output contained only junctional sequences without quality scores, so filtering could not match that applied to full-length reads. Sequences were annotated with PyIR, a Python wrapper for IgBLAST v1.9, using IMGT germline references to assign V/J genes and CDR3. Reads with weak V/J assignments (E-value above 1e-6), missing CDR3, stop codons, out-of-frame junctions, or ambiguous translated residues were removed. V3J clonotypes were defined as sequences sharing an identical inferred V gene, J gene, and CDR3 amino acid sequence. The percentage overlap between two repertoires was calculated by dividing the number of shared unique clonotypes by the size of the smaller repertoire. RTK rarefaction, the Chao1 estimator, and Recon v2.1 estimates of unobserved clonotypes were used to assess repertoire richness. For all TCRbeta clonotypes obtained by the gDNA method from several donors, generation probabilities were computed with OLGA. TCRdb obtained this table from immuneACCESS and retained in-frame rearrangements with V and J assigned. These tables miss some clones; where compared with another copy, unresolved V genes account for less than half of the shortfall, and the remainder is unexplained. The DNA was the basis for D and trimming; V, J and clone size are from that table. The sample yields 300,000 to 400,000 clones; roughly 70% were counted once. The ten largest clones add up to over 9% of the sample.

The TCR originated in a man younger than 45 in good health. The sample comprised memory CD4+ T cells sorted from blood. In the paper's terms, the cell subset or site label means: CD45RA-negative fraction. The rearrangement combines TRBV28 with TRBJ2-4; the D gene cannot be resolved reliably. In nucleotide form, the sequence is TGTGCCAGCAGGGCAGGTGGTCGCATTCAGTACTTC. The translation is CASRAGGRIQYF.